The 23 T cell receptor beta chains given below trace back to one sample, sequenced in a study of blood T cell repertoires in COVID-19. The data were produced by immunoSEQ multiplex PCR, yet TCRdb's version contains in-frame clones alone and is incomplete. Counted here are about 210,000 clones, about 87% occurring once; the ten biggest clones make up under 13%. Input material: PBMCs or T cells enriched from blood (not recorded which). The origin of the receptors is a man aged 18 to 30 with acute COVID-19.

This chain links TRBV30 with TRBJ2-3; 14 nucleotides align to TRBD2. Germline lookup yields CDR1 GTSNPN and CDR2 SVGIG (reference sequence). V was clipped by 1 base and J by 2 bases; unmatched bases: 11. The CDR3 spans 19 residues. The CDR3, as DNA: TGTGCCTGGAGTGCACTGACTAGCGGGAGGGCAAGTAACACAGATACGCAGTATTTT. It encodes CAWSALTSGRASNTDTQYF. Looking up the rest from reference TRBV30 and TRBJ2-3 gives the full variable domain: SQTIHQWPATLVQPVGSPLSLECTVEGTSNPNLYWYRQAAGRGLQLLFYSVGIGQISSEVPQNLSASRPQDRQFILSSKKLLLSDSGFYLCAWSALTSGRASNTDTQYFGPGTRLTVL.

This chain uses TRBV27 with TRBJ2-7, with TRBD2 identical over 11 bases. Germline V gene lookup returns CDR1 MNHEY and CDR2 SMNVEV (reference sequence). CDR3 size: 12 residues. V shed 9 bases and J 6 bases; nucleotides not matched to a gene: 4. The CDR3 DNA reads TGTGCCAGTAGCGGGAGGGCTGGCGAGCAGTACTTC. This gives the protein CASSGRAGEQYF.

V gene TRBV13 combines with J gene TRBJ1-1, with 11 nucleotides matching TRBD1. The CDR3 runs 15 residues. Germline CDR1 and CDR2: PRHDT and FYEKMQ (reference sequence). Trimming at V came to 0 bases and at J to 6 bases, leaving 3 bases not matched to a gene. Written as DNA, the CDR3 is TGTGCCAGCAGCTTAGGCTCGGGACAGGGGGCTGAAGCTTTCTTT. Translated, it gives CASSLGSGQGAEAFF.

This chain connects TRBV4-3 to TRBJ2-6; tentatively, D is TRBD1 (5 bases). CDR1 and CDR2 (germline): LGHNA, YSLEER. CDR3 length: 17 amino acids. Trimming left V 3 bases short and J 3 bases short, with 15 bases between. The CDR3 sequence: CASSQLWIQGGANVLTF. The CDR3 region has the DNA TGCGCCAGCAGCCAGCTATGGATTCAGGGTGGGGCCAACGTCCTGACTTTC.

The table lists this clone with a count of one. The chain recombines TRBV10-1 with TRBJ2-5; 7 nucleotides match TRBD1. Trimming cost V 6 bases and J 3 bases; bases outside gene matches: 4. The CDR3 is 13 amino acids. Germline CDR1 is WNHNN and CDR2 is SYGVQD (reference sequence). CDR3 nucleotide sequence: TGCGCCAGCAGCAGAACAGGGGAAGAGACCCAGTACTTC. Protein product: CASSRTGEETQYF.

This chain joins TRBV24-1 and TRBJ2-1; 8 nucleotides match TRBD2. J gave up 8 bases and V 1 base, and 9 bases lay outside the gene matches. This CDR3 is 16 amino acids long. In germline, CDR1 is KGHDR, CDR2 SFDVKD. CDR3 in amino acids: CATSDFSGRALDEQFF. CDR3 nucleotides: TGTGCCACCAGTGATTTTTCCGGGAGGGCCCTCGATGAGCAGTTCTTC.

The CDR3 sequence: CASSIDTFNSPLHF. The CDR3 nucleotides are TGTGCCAGCAGCATAGACACTTTCAATTCACCCCTCCACTTT. The rearrangement uses TRBV7-3 and TRBJ1-6; D uncertain. CDR1 is SGHTA and CDR2 is FQGTGA in the germline V gene. This CDR3 region has 14 residues. The V end was cut by 5 bases, the J end by 7 bases, with 12 bases between.

The chain couples TRBV18 to TRBJ1-1, with a possible D match to TRBD1 (6 bases). V was clipped by 2 bases and J by 5 bases, with 9 bases between them. The length of the CDR3 is 13 residues. Germline CDR1 and CDR2: KGHSH and LQKENI. The CDR3 DNA follows: TGTGCCAGCTCACCAGGGGGCGTAACTGAAGCTTTCTTT. It encodes CASSPGGVTEAFF.

The chain recombines TRBV2 with TRBJ2-7, with TRBD1 matching over 9 bases. With 7 bases clipped from V and 5 bases from J, the junction kept 9 bases outside the gene matches. The CDR3 consists of 14 residues. Germline V lookup: CDR1 SNHLY, CDR2 FYNNEI. The CDR3 nucleotides are TGTGCCAGCAAATTCCGACAGGGGGGCAACGAGCAGTACTTC. Translating it yields CASKFRQGGNEQYF.

This clone occurred a few times. The gene calls are TRBV28 and TRBJ2-5, with D perhaps matching TRBD2 (6 bases). Trimming removed 6 bases from V and 5 bases from J, with 10 bases in between. CDR3 length: 12 amino acids. CDR1 and CDR2 from the germline V gene are MDHEN and SYDVKM. In nucleotides, the CDR3 is TGTGCCAGCAGGCCGGGGAGGGAGACCCAGTACTTC. Translation: CASRPGRETQYF.

This clone was seen a few times. The chain combines TRBV19 with TRBJ2-3, with 11 positions matching TRBD1. Unmatched junction bases numbered 5, after V lost 5 bases and J lost 4 bases. The CDR3 is made up of 15 amino acids. Per the germline V gene, CDR1 is LNHDA and CDR2 is SQIVND (reference sequence). The CDR3 spells CASSPDRGRPDTQYF. The CDR3 nucleotides read TGTGCCAGTAGTCCGGACAGGGGGCGTCCAGATACGCAGTATTTT.

The CDR3 DNA sequence: TGTGCCACCAGTGATTACGTGAGCGGTGAGCAGTTCTTC. Translating it yields CATSDYVSGEQFF. The chain joins TRBV24-1 to TRBJ2-1; TRBD2 might be the D (5 bases). V shed 2 bases and J shed 9 bases, with 10 bases lying between them. CDR3 size: 13 residues. CDR1 is KGHDR and CDR2 is SFDVKD in the germline V gene.

This rearrangement joins TRBV28 to TRBJ1-2, with TRBD1 matching over 7 bases. The CDR3 spans 13 residues. V was clipped by 5 bases and J by 4 bases; unmatched bases: 4. The germline V gene has CDR1 MDHEN and CDR2 SYDVKM. The CDR3 coding sequence is TGTGCCAGCAGTCAGGGACAGACCTATGGCTACACCTTC. Residues: CASSQGQTYGYTF.

V gene TRBV18 combines with J gene TRBJ1-5, with D maybe TRBD1 (6 bases). The CDR3 is 13 amino acids. CDR1 KGHSH and CDR2 LQKENI come from the germline V gene. Trimming took off 3 bases at V and 4 bases at J, with 7 bases between the two ends. The CDR3 coding sequence is TGTGCCAGCTCACCGGACAGAAATCAGCCCCAGCATTTT. It codes for CASSPDRNQPQHF.

The chain couples TRBV24-1 to TRBJ1-1, with unresolved D. Germline V CDR1 and CDR2: KGHDR, SFDVKD. V lost 1 base, J lost 6 bases, and 5 bases lay in between. The CDR3 runs 12 residues. CDR3 coding DNA: TGTGCCACCAGTGATTTTGGAGCTGAAGCTTTCTTT. Translating gives CATSDFGAEAFF.

The J gene is TRBJ1-2, the V gene TRBV9; possibly TRBD1 for D (5 bases). Trimming pared 3 bases from V and 5 bases from J, leaving 20 bases between. This CDR3 is 16 amino acids long. Germline lookup yields CDR1 SGDLS and CDR2 YYNGEE. CDR3 loop: CASSAGAGGFSYGYTF. CDR3 DNA: TGTGCCAGCAGCGCTGGGGCGGGGGGATTTAGTTATGGCTACACCTTC.

This sequence joins TRBV28 and TRBJ2-4, with TRBD2 identical over 13 bases. The CDR3 extends over 16 amino acids. J lost 8 bases, V lost 8 bases, and 12 bases had no gene match. Germline V gene data show CDR1 as MDHEN and CDR2 as SYDVKM. The CDR3 bases are TGTGCCAGCGGGACTAGCGGGATTCCACCGGTTGACATTCAGTACTTC. Encoded protein: CASGTSGIPPVDIQYF.

The chain uses TRBV5-1 and TRBJ2-3; possible D gene TRBD2, 6 bases. CDR1 is SGHRS, CDR2 YFSETQ, per germline. The CDR3 consists of 16 residues. The germline V and J ends were trimmed by 0 bases and 2 bases, with 13 bases remaining between them. This chain's CDR3 is CASSLAFGSSTDTQYF. The CDR3 DNA reads TGCGCCAGCAGCTTGGCCTTCGGGAGCTCCACAGATACGCAGTATTTT.

The chain recombines TRBV3-1 (or the pseudogene TRBV3-2) with TRBJ2-5; D perhaps matches TRBD1 (5 bases). The V gene's germline CDR1 is LGHDT and CDR2 YNNKEL (reference sequence). Trimming removed 10 bases at V and 0 bases at J, with 21 bases between. The CDR3 consists of 16 residues. This CDR3 reads CANACGATTHQETQYF. The DNA for the CDR3 is TGTGCCAACGCATGTGGGGCAACCACACACCAAGAGACCCAGTACTTC.

The chain links TRBV20-1 to TRBJ1-6; no clear D gene. The CDR3 totals 11 residues. The germline V gene has CDR1 DFQATT and CDR2 SNEGSKA (reference sequence). Between the trimmed V and J ends, which lost 1 base and 9 bases, there was a span of 4 bases. The CDR3 DNA sequence: TGCAGTGCTAGAGGGAGTTCACCCCTCCACTTT. As protein: CSARGSSPLHF.

V and J are TRBV7-8 and TRBJ2-4; a weak D match, TRBD2 (7 bases). This CDR3 has 14 amino acids. V was pared by 5 bases and J by 6 bases, with 14 bases between. The germline V gene has CDR1 SGHVS and CDR2 FQNEAQ. The CDR3 region has the DNA TGTGCCAGCAGCCCACAGGGAGGGAGAAACATTCAGTACTTC. It translates to CASSPQGGRNIQYF. Combining the CDR3 with reference TRBV7-8 and TRBJ2-4 gives the whole variable domain GAGVSQSPRYKVAKRGQDVALRCDPISGHVSLFWYQQALGQGPEFLTYFQNEAQLDKSGLPSDRFFAERPEGSVSTLKIQRTQQEDSAVYLCASSPQGGRNIQYFGAGTRLSVL.

The V and J genes are TRBV27 and TRBJ2-7; 10 bases match TRBD1. CDR3 size: 15 residues. CDR1 MNHEY and CDR2 SMNVEV come from the germline V gene (reference sequence). V trimming: 5 bases; J trimming: 2 bases; junction bases outside the gene matches: 6. The CDR3, as DNA: TGTGCCAGCAGTGCCGGGACAGGGGCCGCCTACGAGCAGTACTTC. Translated: CASSAGTGAAYEQYF.

The V call is TRBV14, the J call TRBJ2-7; D is unclear. The V and J ends lost 2 bases and 3 bases respectively, with 5 bases between them. CDR1 and CDR2 from the germline V gene are SGHDN and FVKESK. The CDR3 extends over 12 amino acids. Here the CDR3 DNA reads TGTGCCAGCAGCCAAACTATCTACGAGCAGTACTTC. This codes for CASSQTIYEQYF.